The rows below give T cell receptor beta chains drawn from one sample of a study of cytotoxic CD8 clonotypes in ibrutinib-treated CLL. The repertoire was sequenced with immunoSEQ multiplex PCR; TCRdb's copy has only in-frame clones and lacks some. The sample includes around 60,000 clones, less than 75% of them seen just once. Source: PBMCs, taken after 12 months of ibrutinib treatment. Receptors were obtained from a human donor with chronic lymphocytic leukemia. Each CDR3 is given with its conserved first and last residue.

cdr3_length	v_call	j_call	cdr3_aa
15	TRBV25-1	TRBJ2-7	CASSDAGRGSYEQYF
13	TRBV6-1	TRBJ2-7	CASGTGITYEQYF
14	TRBV4-1	TRBJ1-3	CASSQVSTGNTIYF
14	TRBV19	TRBJ1-3	CASAKGGPGNTIYF
14	TRBV9	TRBJ1-3	CASSVTDSGNTIYF
15	TRBV5-1	TRBJ2-3	CASSMAEGITDTQYF
14	TRBV9	TRBJ2-3	CASSVWDGTDTQYF
15	TRBV28	TRBJ2-4	CASSFPQGAKNIQYF
11	TRBV20-1	TRBJ2-3	CSASHTDTQYF
16	TRBV5-1	-	CASSPLSGGSKYEQYF
14	TRBV7-2	TRBJ2-7	CASSLDSLTSEQYF
14	TRBV28	TRBJ2-7	CASSFGGVMYEQYF
15	TRBV5-4	TRBJ1-2	CASSQGWDRLGGYTF
14	TRBV27	TRBJ2-7	CASSLGWGDNEQYF
14	TRBV25-1	TRBJ1-1	CASSEAGFNTEAFF
15	TRBV18	TRBJ2-2	CASSPTQGETGELFF
14	TRBV14	TRBJ2-5	CASSHLMGGETQYF
14	TRBV2	TRBJ2-7	CASKGLAGTYEQYF
11	TRBV28	TRBJ2-2	CASSLTGELFF
18	TRBV27	TRBJ1-5	CASSLSPLDSPVYRPQHF
17	TRBV5-1	TRBJ2-3	CASSHLALGGTRDTQYF
13	TRBV7-2	TRBJ2-7	CASSQSRLEEQYF
13	TRBV5-1	TRBJ2-7	CASSKGGFYEQYF
18	TRBV5-6	TRBJ2-5	CASSLGLAGGWVQETQYF
14	TRBV27	TRBJ2-7	CASSSSGVTYEQYF
14	TRBV19	TRBJ1-1	CASIPGRENTEAFF
13	TRBV6-6	TRBJ2-3	CASREQGRDTQYF
14	TRBV19	TRBJ1-4	CASMQGGISAKLFF
17	TRBV4-3	TRBJ2-2	CASSQELEGIDTGELFF